The TCR beta chain under discussion was sequenced for a study of blood T cell repertoires in COVID-19. The V gene end was trimmed by 1 base and the J gene end by 4 bases; junction bases not matched to a gene: 6. CDR1 is SGHAT and CDR2 is FQNNGV in the germline V gene. This CDR3 region has 15 residues. Data came from immunoSEQ multiplex PCR; TCRdb stores just in-frame clones and leaves some out. This sample has about 170,000 clones, with around four fifths found just once. The chain couples TRBV11-2 to TRBJ1-1; 7 nucleotides agree with TRBD1. This receptor was identified in a woman over 75 with acute or convalescent COVID-19. Sequenced sample: peripheral blood. Here the CDR3 reads CASSLVGGWGTEAFF. CDR3 nucleotide sequence: TGTGCCAGCAGCTTAGTAGGGGGCTGGGGCACTGAAGCTTTCTTT.